The next 9 T cell receptor beta chains were all read from a single sample in a study of blood T cell repertoires in COVID-19. The repertoire was sequenced with immunoSEQ multiplex PCR; TCRdb's copy has only in-frame clones and lacks some. The table lists about 240,000 clones, about nine tenths of them singletons, with 5.5% to 8% in the top ten. The sequenced sample was peripheral blood. Receptors were obtained from a man in his sixties with acute or convalescent COVID-19.

The rearrangement joins TRBV15 to TRBJ1-2; 9 positions agree with TRBD1. Trimming took 5 bases from V and 5 from J; bases not matched to a gene: 6. The V gene's germline CDR1 is LNHNV and CDR2 YYDKDF (reference sequence). The CDR3 sequence is 14 residues long. CDR3 loop: CATSYDRGGYGYTF. The CDR3 bases are TGTGCCACCAGCTACGACAGGGGGGGATATGGCTACACCTTC.

This chain uses TRBV7-8 with TRBJ2-7; 8 bases agree with TRBD2. This CDR3 region has 14 residues. The V and J ends lost 3 bases and 0 bases, in that order; junction bases with no gene match: 1. Germline CDR1 is SGHVS and CDR2 is FQNEAQ. This chain's CDR3 is CASSLSGSSYEQYF. DNA for the CDR3: TGTGCCAGCAGCTTGAGCGGGAGCTCCTACGAGCAGTACTTC.

This CDR3 reads CASSAGLAGNLQETQYF. Written as DNA, the CDR3 is TGTGCCAGCAGCGCAGGACTAGCGGGAAACCTACAAGAGACCCAGTACTTC. The V gene is TRBV5-4, the J gene TRBJ2-5; 12 bases align to TRBD2. CDR3 length equals 17 residues. The V and J ends lost 4 bases and 2 bases, in that order; junction bases with no gene match: 9. The V gene's germline CDR1 is SGHNT and CDR2 YYREEE (reference sequence).

The chain couples TRBV20-1 to TRBJ1-2; D not certain. V was shortened by 3 bases and J by 4 bases, with 18 bases between the two germline ends. Germline CDR1 and CDR2: DFQATT and SNEGSKA (reference sequence). CDR3 size: 15 residues. Here the CDR3 reads CSASIRVVDGYGYTF. The CDR3 region has the DNA TGCAGTGCTAGTATTCGGGTCGTAGATGGCTATGGCTACACCTTC.

The CDR3 loop reads CASSLGTGGSYEQYF. CDR3 DNA sequence: TGTGCCAGCAGCTTAGGCACGGGGGGCTCCTACGAGCAGTACTTC. The rearrangement uses TRBV11-3 and TRBJ2-7, with 7 positions matching TRBD2. V dropped 1 base and J dropped 0; count of bases not matched to a gene: 3. Germline CDR1 is SGHNT and CDR2 is YENEEA. The CDR3 has 15 amino acids.

V usage is TRBV7-3 and J usage is TRBJ2-1; TRBD2 matches at 13 bases. This CDR3 contains 18 residues. Germline values: CDR1 SGHTA, CDR2 FQGTGA. With 5 bases clipped from V and 0 bases from J, the junction kept 7 bases outside the gene matches. For the CDR3, the DNA is TGTGCCAGCAGCCTGACTAGCGGGAGGCCCAGCTCCTACAATGAGCAGTTCTTC. Protein: CASSLTSGRPSSYNEQFF.

This clone appeared once. This chain uses TRBV7-8 with TRBJ2-1; D perhaps matches TRBD2 (5 bases). Per germline, CDR1 SGHVS and CDR2 FQNEAQ. Deletions cut 8 bases from V and 0 bases from J, with 14 bases between. The CDR3 has 15 residues. CDR3 in DNA: TGTGCCAGCGGAAGGACTGTTAGCTCCTACAATGAGCAGTTCTTC. Its protein is CASGRTVSSYNEQFF.

This sequence joins TRBV5-1 and TRBJ2-3; D is undetermined. V lost 0 bases, J lost 0 bases, and 11 bases lay in between. The CDR3 is 16 amino acids. CDR1 SGHRS and CDR2 YFSETQ come from the germline V gene. CDR3 in amino acids: CASSLGYATSTDTQYF. DNA for the CDR3: TGCGCCAGCAGCTTGGGTTACGCAACTAGCACAGATACGCAGTATTTT. Complete variable domain (other parts from reference TRBV5-1 and TRBJ2-3): KAGVTQTPRYLIKTRGQQVTLSCSPISGHRSVSWYQQTPGQGLQFLFEYFSETQRNKGNFPGRFSGRQFSNSRSEMNVSTLELGDSALYLCASSLGYATSTDTQYFGPGTRLTVL.

This rearrangement joins TRBV7-2 to TRBJ2-1; 8 bases line up with TRBD1. The trim removed 3 bases at V and 8 bases at J, leaving 12 bases unmatched. Germline CDR1 and CDR2: SGHTA and FQGNSA. The CDR3 is 16 residues long. CDR3 bases: TGTGCCAGCAGCTTTATCGGGGCAGGGGGCAAGTATGAGCAGTTCTTC. It translates to CASSFIGAGGKYEQFF.